Sequencing of this T cell receptor (beta chain) was carried out in a study of blood T cell repertoires in COVID-19. This clone was detected a few times. Sequenced by immunoSEQ multiplex PCR; TCRdb stores in-frame clones only, minus some. The data show 200,000 to 300,000 clones, with 85% seen just once and approximately 5.1% held by the top ten. Sequenced sample: peripheral blood. The sequence was obtained from a man aged 45 to 65 with COVID-19, enrolled during active disease.

The CDR3 DNA reads TGTGCCAGCTCACCACTGGGCAGGGGGCTAGTCGGGGCCAACGTCCTGACTTTC. Protein product: CASSPLGRGLVGANVLTF. V usage is TRBV18 and J usage is TRBJ2-6, with 8 bases that match TRBD1. The CDR3 covers 18 residues. V lost 1 base to trimming and J lost 4 bases; unmatched junction nucleotides: 9. Germline loops: CDR1 KGHSH, CDR2 LQKENI.